A selection of T cell receptor beta chains follows, all from one sample in a study of control samples from healthy donors and cancer patients. Here immunoSEQ multiplex PCR was the method, and the copy in TCRdb shows in-frame clones only, minus some. The table includes about 75,000 clones, less than 95% detected once. Material for sequencing was blood. Receptors originate from a middle-aged woman in good health. The CDR3 runs from the conserved cysteine through the conserved F or W. The D gene is left open where the match is weak. Not every row has a clone size; where given, it reads once, few, many or a size class.

size	J	V	D	CDR3	DNA
-	TRBJ2-7	TRBV4-1	TRBD1	CASSQVRGLIYEQYF	TGCGCCAGCAGCCAAGTCAGGGGGCTGATCTACGAGCAGTACTTC
-	TRBJ2-7	TRBV5-1	TRBD1	CASSPDRGTSSYEQYF	TGCGCCAGCAGCCCGGACAGGGGCACCAGCTCCTACGAGCAGTACTTC
-	TRBJ2-1	TRBV5-1	-	CASSLVAVRSYNEQFF	TGCGCCAGCAGCTTGGTAGCGGTCCGCTCCTACAATGAGCAGTTCTTC
-	TRBJ2-2	TRBV6-5	-	CANYKIRAVTGELFF	TGTGCCAACTATAAAATCCGGGCCGTCACCGGGGAGCTGTTTTTT
-	TRBJ1-6	TRBV5-3	TRBD1	CARSLGTGEDSPLHF	TGTGCCAGAAGCCTCGGGACAGGGGAAGATTCACCCCTCCACTTT
-	TRBJ2-7	TRBV6-5	TRBD2	CASSSTRLAGVFEQYF	TGTGCCAGCAGTTCCACCAGGCTAGCGGGAGTATTCGAGCAGTACTTC
-	TRBJ1-3	TRBV7-9	-	CASIPSQGAGNTIYF	TGTGCCAGCATTCCATCGCAGGGAGCGGGAAACACCATATATTTT
-	TRBJ2-3	TRBV7-9	TRBD2	CASRNKSLAGFGTDTQYF	TGTGCCAGCAGAAACAAATCCTTAGCGGGATTTGGGACAGATACGCAGTATTTT
-	TRBJ1-1	TRBV2	-	CASSWGRGDSEAFF	TGTGCCAGCAGTTGGGGGCGTGGGGATTCTGAAGCTTTCTTT
once	TRBJ1-2	TRBV28	TRBD1	CASRGTGLGYTF	TGTGCCAGCAGGGGGACAGGGTTAGGCTACACCTTC
-	TRBJ2-5	TRBV28	TRBD1	CASTRGLRQTQYF	TGTGCCAGCACCAGGGGGCTGCGGCAGACCCAGTACTTC
-	TRBJ2-3	TRBV6-6	-	CASSYEEPTQYF	TGTGCCAGCAGTTACGAAGAACCTACGCAGTATTTT
-	TRBJ1-4	TRBV9	TRBD1	CASSVTGGFANEKLFF	TGTGCCAGCAGCGTTACAGGGGGCTTCGCTAATGAAAAACTGTTTTTT